This T cell receptor (beta chain) was captured in a study of PD-1 blockade in classical Hodgkin lymphoma. CDR3 size: 14 residues. V was trimmed by 7 bases and J by 2 bases, leaving 14 bases between them. From germline, CDR1 is LNHDA and CDR2 SQIVND (reference sequence). The method was immunoSEQ multiplex PCR; TCRdb's version includes in-frame clones alone and lacks a portion of them. The sample contains more than 20,000 clones, 85% to 90% of which appear only once. Every patient relapsed after autologous stem cell transplantation, and brentuximab vedotin exposure varied. About this clone itself: The antigen is not known.

General observations from the study: The diversity seen at baseline in complete responders resembled that of newly diagnosed patients. Diversity in CD4+ TCRs, unlike that measured in CD8+ TCRs, had risen significantly by C4D1.

This TCR was recovered from a human donor with classical Hodgkin lymphoma. The material sequenced was peripheral blood mononuclear cells (PBMCs), taken at baseline. The chain carries TRBV19 and TRBJ1-2; a possible D gene is TRBD1 (6 bases). CDR3 amino acids: CASTQGQGNYGYTF. In nucleotides, the CDR3 is TGTGCCAGTACCCAAGGGCAGGGGAACTATGGCTACACCTTC.